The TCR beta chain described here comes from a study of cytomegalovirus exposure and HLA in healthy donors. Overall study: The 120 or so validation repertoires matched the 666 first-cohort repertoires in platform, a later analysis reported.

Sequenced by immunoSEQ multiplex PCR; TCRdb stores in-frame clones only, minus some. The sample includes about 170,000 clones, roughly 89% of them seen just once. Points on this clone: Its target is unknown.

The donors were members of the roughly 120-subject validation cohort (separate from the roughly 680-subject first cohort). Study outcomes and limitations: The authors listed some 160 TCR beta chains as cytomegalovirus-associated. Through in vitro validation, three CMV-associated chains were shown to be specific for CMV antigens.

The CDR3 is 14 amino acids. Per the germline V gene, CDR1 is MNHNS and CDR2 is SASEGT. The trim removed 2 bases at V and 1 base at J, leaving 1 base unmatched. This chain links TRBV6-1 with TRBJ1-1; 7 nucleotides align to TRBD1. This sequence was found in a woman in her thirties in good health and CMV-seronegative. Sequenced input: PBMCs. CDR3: CASSEWTGNTEAFF. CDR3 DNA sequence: TGTGCCAGCAGTGAATGGACAGGGAACACTGAAGCTTTCTTT.